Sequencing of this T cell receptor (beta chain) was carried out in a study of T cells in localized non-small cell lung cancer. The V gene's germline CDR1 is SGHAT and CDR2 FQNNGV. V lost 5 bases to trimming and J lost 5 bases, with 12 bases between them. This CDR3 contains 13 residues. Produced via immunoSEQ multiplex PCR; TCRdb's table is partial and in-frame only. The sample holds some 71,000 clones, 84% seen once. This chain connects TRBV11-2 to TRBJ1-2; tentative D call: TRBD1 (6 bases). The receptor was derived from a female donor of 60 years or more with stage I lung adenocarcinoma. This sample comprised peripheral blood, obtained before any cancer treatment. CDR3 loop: CASSPRTEYGYTF. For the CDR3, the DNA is TGTGCCAGCAGCCCGCGGACAGAGTATGGCTACACCTTC.